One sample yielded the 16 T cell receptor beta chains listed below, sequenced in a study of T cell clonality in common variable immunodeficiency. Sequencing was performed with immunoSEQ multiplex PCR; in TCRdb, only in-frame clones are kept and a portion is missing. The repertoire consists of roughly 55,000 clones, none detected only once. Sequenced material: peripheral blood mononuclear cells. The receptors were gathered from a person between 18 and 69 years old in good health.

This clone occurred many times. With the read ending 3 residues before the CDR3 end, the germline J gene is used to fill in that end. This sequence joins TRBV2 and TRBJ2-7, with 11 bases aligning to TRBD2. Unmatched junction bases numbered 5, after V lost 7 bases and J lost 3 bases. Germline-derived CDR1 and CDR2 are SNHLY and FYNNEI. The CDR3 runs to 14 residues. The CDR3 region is CASTSGTSGYEQYF. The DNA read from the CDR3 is TGTGCCAGCACTTCCGGGACTAGCGGCTACGAG.

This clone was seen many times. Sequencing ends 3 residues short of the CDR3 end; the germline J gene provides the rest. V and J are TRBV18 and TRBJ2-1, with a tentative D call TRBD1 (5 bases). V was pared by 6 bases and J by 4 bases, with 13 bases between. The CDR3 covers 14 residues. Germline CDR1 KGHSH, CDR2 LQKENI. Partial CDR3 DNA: TGTGCCAGCTCCACCCCCAGGGTTTACAATGAG. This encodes CASSTPRVYNE. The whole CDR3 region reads CASSTPRVYNEQFF.

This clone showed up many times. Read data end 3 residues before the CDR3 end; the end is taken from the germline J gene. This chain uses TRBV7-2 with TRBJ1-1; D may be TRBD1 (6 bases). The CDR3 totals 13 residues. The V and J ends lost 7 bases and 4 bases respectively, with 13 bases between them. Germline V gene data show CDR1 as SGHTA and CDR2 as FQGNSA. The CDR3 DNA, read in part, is TGTGCCAGCACCTCACAGGGACGCACTGAA. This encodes CASTSQGRTE. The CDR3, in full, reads CASTSQGRTEAFF.

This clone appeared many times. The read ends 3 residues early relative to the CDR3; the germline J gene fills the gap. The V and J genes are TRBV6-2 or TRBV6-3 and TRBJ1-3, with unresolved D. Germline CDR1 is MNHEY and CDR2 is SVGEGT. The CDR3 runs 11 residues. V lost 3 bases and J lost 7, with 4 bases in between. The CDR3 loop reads CASSYSNTIYF. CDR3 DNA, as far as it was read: TGTGCCAGCAGTTATTCGAACACC.

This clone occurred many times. The CDR3 spells CASSNAGQSYGYTF. CDR3 DNA (partial): TGTGCCAGCAGCAACGCGGGACAGTCCTATGGC. V is TRBV7-9 and J is TRBJ1-2; the match to TRBD1 covers 7 bases. The read stops 3 residues short of the end of the CDR3; the missing end is completed from the germline J gene. This CDR3 has 14 residues. Germline V lookup: CDR1 SEHNR, CDR2 FQNEAQ (reference sequence). V trimming: 5 bases; J trimming: 4 bases; junction bases outside the gene matches: 7.

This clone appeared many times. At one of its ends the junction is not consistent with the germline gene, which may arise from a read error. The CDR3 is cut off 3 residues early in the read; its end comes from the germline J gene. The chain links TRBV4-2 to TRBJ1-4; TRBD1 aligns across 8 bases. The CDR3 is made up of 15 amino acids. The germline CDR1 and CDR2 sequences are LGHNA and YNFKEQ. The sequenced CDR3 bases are TGCGCCAGCAGCCGCCTTACAGGGGGAGGAGAAAAA. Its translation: CASSRLTGGGEK. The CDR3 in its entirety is CASSRLTGGGEKLFF.

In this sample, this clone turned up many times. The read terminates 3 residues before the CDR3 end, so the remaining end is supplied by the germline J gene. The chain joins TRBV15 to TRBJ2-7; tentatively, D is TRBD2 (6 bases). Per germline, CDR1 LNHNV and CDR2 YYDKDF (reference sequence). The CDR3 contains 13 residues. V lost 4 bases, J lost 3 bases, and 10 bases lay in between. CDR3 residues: CATSTTSFYEQYF. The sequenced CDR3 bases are TGTGCCACCAGCACGACTAGTTTCTACGAG. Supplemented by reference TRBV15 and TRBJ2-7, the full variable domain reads DAMVIQNPRYQVTQFGKPVTLSCSQTLNHNVMYWYQQKSSQAPKLLFHYYDKDFNNEADTPDNFQSRRPNTSFCFLDIRSPGLGDTAMYLCATSTTSFYEQYFGPGTRLTVT.

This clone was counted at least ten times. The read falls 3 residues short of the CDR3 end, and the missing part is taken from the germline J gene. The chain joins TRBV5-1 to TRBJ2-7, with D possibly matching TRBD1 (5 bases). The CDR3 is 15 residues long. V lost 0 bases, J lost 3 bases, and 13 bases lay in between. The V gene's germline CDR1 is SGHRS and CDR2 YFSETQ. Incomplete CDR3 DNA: TGCGCCAGCAGCTTGGGGGGCGCAGGAGACTACGAG. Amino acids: CASSLGGAGDYE. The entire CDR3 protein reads CASSLGGAGDYEQYF.

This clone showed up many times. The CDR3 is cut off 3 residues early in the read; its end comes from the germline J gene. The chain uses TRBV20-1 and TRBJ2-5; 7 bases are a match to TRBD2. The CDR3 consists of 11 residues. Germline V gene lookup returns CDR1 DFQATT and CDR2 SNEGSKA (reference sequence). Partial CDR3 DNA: TGCAGTGCTCCCCCGGGGGGAACC. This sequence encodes CSAPPGGT. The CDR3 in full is CSAPPGGTQYF.

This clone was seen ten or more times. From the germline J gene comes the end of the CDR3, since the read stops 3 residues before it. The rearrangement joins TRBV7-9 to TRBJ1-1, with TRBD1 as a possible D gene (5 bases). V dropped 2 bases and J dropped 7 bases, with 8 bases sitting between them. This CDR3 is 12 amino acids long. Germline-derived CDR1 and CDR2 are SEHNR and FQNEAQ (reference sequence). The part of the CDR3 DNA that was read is TGTGCCAGCAGCTTAAGACAGTTTGAA. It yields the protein CASSLRQFE. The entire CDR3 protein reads CASSLRQFEAFF.

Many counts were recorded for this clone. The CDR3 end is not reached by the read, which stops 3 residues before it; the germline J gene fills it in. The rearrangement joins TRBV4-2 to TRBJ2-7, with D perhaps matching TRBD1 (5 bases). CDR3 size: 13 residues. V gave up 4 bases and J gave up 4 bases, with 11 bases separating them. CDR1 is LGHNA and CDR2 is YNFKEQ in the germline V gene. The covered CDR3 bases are TGTGCCAGCAGCCCCCGTCCAGGGTACGAG. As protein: CASSPRPGYE. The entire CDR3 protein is CASSPRPGYEQYF.

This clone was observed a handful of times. The CDR3 reads CASSSEGATGELFF. The DNA read from the CDR3 is TGTGCCAGCTCATCCGAGGGGGCCACCGGGGAG. The J gene is TRBJ2-2, the V gene TRBV18, with TRBD1 matching 7 bases. The read ends 3 residues early relative to the CDR3; the germline J gene fills the gap. This CDR3 contains 14 residues. Germline V gene sequence: CDR1 KGHSH, CDR2 LQKENI. V gave up 5 bases and J gave up 4 bases; unmatched junction bases: 4.

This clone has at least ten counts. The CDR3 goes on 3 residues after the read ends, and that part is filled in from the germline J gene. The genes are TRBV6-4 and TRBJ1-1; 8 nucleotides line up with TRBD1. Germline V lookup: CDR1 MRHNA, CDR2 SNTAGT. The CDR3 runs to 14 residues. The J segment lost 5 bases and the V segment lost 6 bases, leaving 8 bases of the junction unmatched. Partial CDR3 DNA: TGTGCCAGCAGGGGACAGGCCGGAACAACTGAA. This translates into CASRGQAGTTE. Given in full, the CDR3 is CASRGQAGTTEAFF.

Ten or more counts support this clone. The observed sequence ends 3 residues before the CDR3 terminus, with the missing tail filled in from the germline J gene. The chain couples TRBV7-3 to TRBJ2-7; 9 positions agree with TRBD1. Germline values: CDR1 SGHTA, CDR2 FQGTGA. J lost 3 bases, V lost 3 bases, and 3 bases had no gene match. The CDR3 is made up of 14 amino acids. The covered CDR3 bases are TGTGCCAGCAGCTTGACAGGGGGGAGCTACGAG. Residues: CASSLTGGSYE. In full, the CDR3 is CASSLTGGSYEQYF.

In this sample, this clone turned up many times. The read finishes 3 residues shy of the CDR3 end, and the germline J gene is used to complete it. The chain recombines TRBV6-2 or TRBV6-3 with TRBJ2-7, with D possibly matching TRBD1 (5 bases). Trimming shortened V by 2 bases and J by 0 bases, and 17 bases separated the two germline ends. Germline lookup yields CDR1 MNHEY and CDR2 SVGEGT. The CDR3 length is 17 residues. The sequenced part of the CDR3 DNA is TGTGCCAGCAGTTACCCGACAGACAGAACCCGCTCCTACGAG. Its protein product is CASSYPTDRTRSYE. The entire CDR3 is CASSYPTDRTRSYEQYF.

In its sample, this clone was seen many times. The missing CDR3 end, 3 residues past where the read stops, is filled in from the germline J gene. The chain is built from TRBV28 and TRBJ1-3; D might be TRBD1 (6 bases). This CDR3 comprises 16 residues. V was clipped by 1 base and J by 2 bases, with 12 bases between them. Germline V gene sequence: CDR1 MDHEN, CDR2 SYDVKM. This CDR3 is CASSLFRGGTGNTIYF. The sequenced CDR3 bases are TGTGCCAGCAGTTTATTCAGGGGAGGTACTGGAAACACC.